One sample yielded the 15 T cell receptor beta chains listed below, sequenced in a study of CD8 T cells in ankylosing spondylitis. Findings of the study overall: What seemed typical of ankylosing spondylitis blood was a TCR beta motif built from roughly 8 highly homologous variants.

Via MiXCR, TCRdb re-called the 5' RACE reads, giving one row per CDR3 protein. Of roughly 490,000 distinct CDR3 sequences in the sample, roughly 5.2% are singletons; the top ten hold around 3.4%. These TCRs' antigens remain unknown. Sequencing used blood, either unsorted or a sorted T cell fraction (not recorded which). These receptors all come from a male donor with ankylosing spondylitis.

This clonotype was recorded at least ten times. The chain is built from TRBV7-2 and TRBJ2-7; D perhaps matches TRBD1 (6 bases). V lost 3 bases to trimming and J lost 2 bases, with 17 bases between them. The germline V gene encodes CDR1 SGHTA and CDR2 FQGNSA. The length of the CDR3 is 16 residues. CDR3 DNA sequence: TGTGCCAGCAGCTTTGCCATCTTTGGGGGCCCCTACGAGCAGTACTTC. As protein: CASSFAIFGGPYEQYF.

This clonotype was counted ten times or more. The chain links TRBV10-3 to TRBJ1-5; 7 bases are shared with TRBD1. The germline V gene encodes CDR1 ENHRY and CDR2 SYGVKD. V dropped 3 bases and J dropped 6; count of bases not matched to a gene: 8. This CDR3 is 15 amino acids long. CDR3 nucleotides: TGTGCCATCAGTGAAACGGGACAGCTCAGTCAGCCCCAGCATTTT. Protein: CAISETGQLSQPQHF.

The sample holds many counts of this clonotype. This CDR3 reads CASSTIETGLPYEQYF. The CDR3 bases are TGTGCCAGCAGTACCATTGAGACAGGCCTACCCTACGAGCAGTACTTC. V usage is TRBV28 and J usage is TRBJ2-7; maybe TRBD1 (6 bases). This CDR3 spans 16 amino acids. CDR1 and CDR2 from the germline V gene are MDHEN and SYDVKM. The V end lost 5 bases, the J end lost 2 bases, and 19 bases lay between the germline ends.

There are many counts of this clonotype. The chain carries TRBV20-1 and TRBJ1-3, with D possibly matching TRBD1 (5 bases). Trimming cost V 6 bases and J 0 bases, with 21 bases left between them. This CDR3 spans 17 amino acids. Per the germline V gene, CDR1 is DFQATT and CDR2 is SNEGSKA (reference sequence). This chain's CDR3 is CSAASGFTSSSGNTIYF. CDR3 nucleotide sequence: TGCAGTGCAGCCTCAGGGTTTACCTCCTCCTCTGGAAACACCATATATTTT.

CDR3 in amino acids: CASSLADRNAYGYTF. CDR3 sequence (DNA): TGTGCCAGCAGTTTAGCGGACAGGAACGCCTATGGCTACACCTTC. V and J are TRBV12-3 or TRBV12-4 and TRBJ1-2, with 7 bases fitting TRBD1. V lost 0 bases, J lost 4 bases, and 5 bases stayed unmatched. CDR3 length: 15 amino acids.

CDR3 nucleotide sequence: TGTGCCAGCAGCTTAGCGCGGACAGCCATAGAGCAGTACTTC. As protein: CASSLARTAIEQYF. V gene TRBV7-2 combines with J gene TRBJ2-7, with D maybe TRBD1 (6 bases). V lost 0 bases and J 7 bases, leaving 13 bases between the germline ends. The V gene's germline CDR1 is SGHTA and CDR2 FQGNSA. There are 14 residues in the CDR3.

This clonotype was recorded a few times. CDR3 residues: CSAPEPRQGQRSYEQYF. The CDR3, as DNA: TGCAGTGCTCCCGAACCACGACAGGGACAGCGCTCCTACGAGCAGTACTTC. The chain combines TRBV20-1 with TRBJ2-7; 7 positions agree with TRBD1. This CDR3 has 17 amino acids. Trimming removed 5 bases from V and 0 bases from J; junction bases left unmatched: 16. Per germline, CDR1 DFQATT and CDR2 SNEGSKA (reference sequence).

This clonotype has ten or more counts. The gene calls are TRBV5-1 and TRBJ2-7; D not certain. Germline V lookup: CDR1 SGHRS, CDR2 YFSETQ. The CDR3 is 11 amino acids. The V and J ends lost 5 bases and 2 bases respectively, with 5 bases between them. The chain's CDR3 is CASRGPYEQYF. DNA for the CDR3: TGCGCCAGCAGGGGCCCCTACGAGCAGTACTTC.

This clonotype was seen many times. The chain has TRBV12-3 or TRBV12-4 and TRBJ2-3, with 12 bases fitting TRBD2. The CDR3 is made up of 16 amino acids. With V trimmed by 6 bases and J by 4 bases, 8 bases remained unmatched. In nucleotides, the CDR3 is TGTGCCAGCAGCGACGGACTAGCGGGATACTCAGATACGCAGTATTTT. It specifies CASSDGLAGYSDTQYF.

This clonotype was detected many times. This chain uses TRBV6-2 or TRBV6-3 with TRBJ2-7; 9 bases are shared with TRBD1. From germline, CDR1 is MNHEY and CDR2 SVGEGT. The CDR3 extends over 15 amino acids. V was clipped by 4 bases and J by 1 base; unmatched bases: 5. CDR3 sequence (DNA): TGTGCCAGCAGTTCGCGGGACAGGGCGTCCTACGAGCAGTACTTC. Protein sequence: CASSSRDRASYEQYF.

At least ten counts were recorded for this clonotype. The V call is TRBV4-3, the J call TRBJ2-1, with 7 bases lining up with TRBD2. Trimming at V came to 2 bases and at J to 0 bases, leaving 7 bases not matched to a gene. The CDR3 is 17 residues long. CDR1 and CDR2 from the germline V gene are LGHNA and YSLEER. CDR3 sequence (DNA): TGCGCCAGCAGCCAATATTCAACTAGCGACTCCTACAATGAGCAGTTCTTC. Translated, it gives CASSQYSTSDSYNEQFF.

This clonotype was detected many times. V usage is TRBV12-3 or TRBV12-4 and J usage is TRBJ1-6, with TRBD1 matching 8 bases. The CDR3 is 14 residues long. J was trimmed by 11 bases and V by 8 bases; bases with no gene match: 11. The CDR3 spells CASASGGWRTPLHF. The CDR3 nucleotides read TGTGCCAGCGCTTCAGGGGGCTGGCGGACACCCCTCCACTTT.

There are many counts of this clonotype. The V gene is TRBV7-2, the J gene TRBJ1-1, with a tentative D call TRBD1 (5 bases). The V end was cut by 5 bases, the J end by 1 base, with 11 bases between. Germline V lookup: CDR1 SGHTA, CDR2 FQGNSA. The CDR3 sequence is 14 residues long. The CDR3 DNA is TGTGCCAGCAGCCTCAGGGACGGGAACACTGAAGCTTTCTTT. It specifies CASSLRDGNTEAFF.

This clonotype was observed many times. The chain uses TRBV6-5 and TRBJ2-7; either TRBD1 or TRBD2 may fit D (5 bases each). The length of the CDR3 is 15 residues. From germline, CDR1 is MNHEY and CDR2 SVGAGI. Between the trimmed V and J ends, which lost 1 base and 7 bases, there was a span of 17 bases. The CDR3 DNA sequence: TGTGCCAGCAGTTACTTCTCCGGGGCCCGGTTTGAGCAGTACTTC. Its protein is CASSYFSGARFEQYF.

In its sample, this clonotype was seen many times. This sequence joins TRBV29-1 and TRBJ2-1; TRBD2 agrees at 13 bases. Unmatched junction bases numbered 12, after V lost 8 bases and J lost 8 bases. The CDR3 contains 15 residues. CDR1 and CDR2 from the germline V gene are SQVTM and ANQGSEA. The CDR3 DNA is TGCAGCTTAAGGGGCGGACTAGCGGGGGATGATGAGCAGTTCTTC. Amino acids: CSLRGGLAGDDEQFF.